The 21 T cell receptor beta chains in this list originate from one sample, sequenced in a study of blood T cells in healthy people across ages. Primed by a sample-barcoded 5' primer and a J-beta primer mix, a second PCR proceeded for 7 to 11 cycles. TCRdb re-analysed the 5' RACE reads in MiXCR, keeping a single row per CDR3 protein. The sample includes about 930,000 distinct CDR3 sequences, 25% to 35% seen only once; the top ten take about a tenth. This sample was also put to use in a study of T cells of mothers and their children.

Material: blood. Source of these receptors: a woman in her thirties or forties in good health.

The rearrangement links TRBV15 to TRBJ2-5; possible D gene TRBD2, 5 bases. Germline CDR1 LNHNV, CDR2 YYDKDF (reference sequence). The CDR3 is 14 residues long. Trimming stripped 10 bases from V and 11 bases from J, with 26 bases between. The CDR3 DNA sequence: TGTGCCATGGGGAGAGGCGGTTCGAACAATGAGCAGTACTTC. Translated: CAMGRGGSNNEQYF.

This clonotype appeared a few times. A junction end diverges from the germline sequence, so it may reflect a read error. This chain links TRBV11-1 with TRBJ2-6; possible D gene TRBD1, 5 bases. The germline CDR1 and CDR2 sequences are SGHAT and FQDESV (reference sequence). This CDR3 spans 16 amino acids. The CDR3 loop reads CASSSTPGSGANVRTF. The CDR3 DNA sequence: TGTGCCAGCAGCTCGACACCAGGCTCTGGGGCCAACGTCCGGACTTTC.

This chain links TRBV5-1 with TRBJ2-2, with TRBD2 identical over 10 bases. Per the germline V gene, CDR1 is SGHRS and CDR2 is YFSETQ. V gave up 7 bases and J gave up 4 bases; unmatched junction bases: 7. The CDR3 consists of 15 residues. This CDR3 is CASSSSGGLTGELFF. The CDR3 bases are TGCGCCAGCTCATCTAGCGGGGGACTCACCGGGGAGCTGTTTTTT.

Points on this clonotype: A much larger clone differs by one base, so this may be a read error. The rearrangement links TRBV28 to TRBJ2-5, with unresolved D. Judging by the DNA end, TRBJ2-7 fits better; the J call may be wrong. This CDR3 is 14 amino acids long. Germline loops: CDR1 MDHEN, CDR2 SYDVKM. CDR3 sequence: CASSRQSPLDEQYF. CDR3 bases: TGTGCCAGCAGTCGGCAGAGCCCCCTCGACGAGCAGTACTTC.

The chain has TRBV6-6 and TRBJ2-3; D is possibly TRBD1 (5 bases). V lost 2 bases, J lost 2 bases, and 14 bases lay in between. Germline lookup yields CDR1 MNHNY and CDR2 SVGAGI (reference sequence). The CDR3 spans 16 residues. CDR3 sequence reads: CASSYGAAGTTDTQYF. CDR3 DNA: TGTGCCAGCAGTTACGGGGCCGCAGGAACCACAGATACGCAGTATTTT.

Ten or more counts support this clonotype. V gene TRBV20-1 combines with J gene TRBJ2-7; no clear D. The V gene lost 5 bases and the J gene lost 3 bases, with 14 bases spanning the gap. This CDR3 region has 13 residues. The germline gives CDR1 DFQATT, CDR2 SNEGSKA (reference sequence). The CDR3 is CSAYLGPRYEQYF. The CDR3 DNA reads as TGCAGTGCTTACCTAGGACCGCGCTACGAGCAGTACTTC.

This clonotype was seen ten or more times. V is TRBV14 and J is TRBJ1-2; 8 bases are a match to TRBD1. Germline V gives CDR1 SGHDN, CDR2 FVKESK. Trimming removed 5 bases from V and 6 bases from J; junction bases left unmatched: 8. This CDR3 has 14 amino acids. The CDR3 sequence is CASSGMDRAHGYTF. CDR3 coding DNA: TGTGCCAGCAGCGGTATGGACAGGGCTCATGGCTACACCTTC.

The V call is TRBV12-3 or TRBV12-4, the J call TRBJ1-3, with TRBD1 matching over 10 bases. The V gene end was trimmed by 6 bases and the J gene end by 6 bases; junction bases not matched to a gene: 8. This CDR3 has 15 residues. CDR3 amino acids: CASSLDRGRENTIYF. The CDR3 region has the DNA TGTGCCAGCAGCCTCGACAGGGGGCGCGAAAACACCATATATTTT.

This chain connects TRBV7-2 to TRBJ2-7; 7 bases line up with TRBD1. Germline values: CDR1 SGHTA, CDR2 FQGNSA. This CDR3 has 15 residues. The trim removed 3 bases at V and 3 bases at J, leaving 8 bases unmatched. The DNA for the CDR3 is TGTGCCAGCAGCTTTTCAGGGGGTGACTTCTACGAGCAGTACTTC. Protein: CASSFSGGDFYEQYF.

The CDR3 reads CASSSSSGAPPKNIQYF. CDR3 in DNA: TGTGCCAGCAGTAGTAGTTCGGGGGCCCCCCCCAAAAACATTCAGTACTTC. The J gene is TRBJ2-4, the V gene TRBV6-1; tentatively, D is TRBD1 or TRBD2 (6 bases each). This CDR3 region has 17 residues. V was trimmed by 5 bases and J by 2 bases, leaving 19 bases between them. Germline loops: CDR1 MNHNS, CDR2 SASEGT.

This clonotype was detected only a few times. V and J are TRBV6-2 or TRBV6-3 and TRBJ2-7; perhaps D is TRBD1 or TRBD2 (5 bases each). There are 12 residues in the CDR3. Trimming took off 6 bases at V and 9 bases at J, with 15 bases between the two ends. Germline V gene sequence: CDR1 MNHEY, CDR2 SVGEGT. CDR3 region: CASRTGDRAQYF. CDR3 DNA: TGTGCCAGCAGAACCGGGGACCGGGCGCAGTACTTC.

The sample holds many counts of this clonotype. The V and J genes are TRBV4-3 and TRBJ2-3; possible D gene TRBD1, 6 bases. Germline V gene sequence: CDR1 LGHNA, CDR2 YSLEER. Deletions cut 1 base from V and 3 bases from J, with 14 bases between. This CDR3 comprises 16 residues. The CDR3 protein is CASSQGFARGTDTQYF. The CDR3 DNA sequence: TGCGCCAGCAGCCAAGGCTTTGCCAGGGGAACAGATACGCAGTATTTT.

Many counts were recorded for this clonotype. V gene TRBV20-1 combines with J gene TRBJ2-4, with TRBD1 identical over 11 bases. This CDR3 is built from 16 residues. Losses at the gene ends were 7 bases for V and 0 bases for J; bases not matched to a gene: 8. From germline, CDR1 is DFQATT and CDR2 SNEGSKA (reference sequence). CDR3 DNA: TGCAGTGTCGGACAGGGGGCGGGTCTAGCCAAAAACATTCAGTACTTC. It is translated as CSVGQGAGLAKNIQYF.

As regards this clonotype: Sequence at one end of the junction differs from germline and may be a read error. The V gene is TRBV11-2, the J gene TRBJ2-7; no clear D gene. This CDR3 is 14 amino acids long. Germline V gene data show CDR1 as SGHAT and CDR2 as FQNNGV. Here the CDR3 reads CAGSFRQVTYEQYF. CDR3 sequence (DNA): TGTGCCGGCAGCTTCCGGCAGGTAACCTACGAGCAGTACTTC.

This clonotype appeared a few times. The CDR3 DNA sequence: TGTGCCAGCTCACGACGAAGGTTCCAAGAGACCCAGTACTTC. Its translation is CASSRRRFQETQYF. The rearrangement links TRBV18 to TRBJ2-5; no reliable D call. V gave up 4 bases and J gave up 1 base, with 10 bases separating them. CDR1 is KGHSH and CDR2 is LQKENI in the germline V gene. This CDR3 has 14 amino acids.

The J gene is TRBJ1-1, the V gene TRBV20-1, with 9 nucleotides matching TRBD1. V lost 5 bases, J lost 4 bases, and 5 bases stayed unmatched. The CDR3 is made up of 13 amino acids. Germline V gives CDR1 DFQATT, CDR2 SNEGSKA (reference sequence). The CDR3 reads CSAGDRDATEAFF. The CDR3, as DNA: TGCAGTGCTGGGGACAGGGACGCCACTGAAGCTTTCTTT.

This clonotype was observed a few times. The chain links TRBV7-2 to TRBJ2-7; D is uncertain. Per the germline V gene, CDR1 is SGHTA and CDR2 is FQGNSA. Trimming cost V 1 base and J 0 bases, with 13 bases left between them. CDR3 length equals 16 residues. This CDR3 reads CASSLEVQVSSYEQYF. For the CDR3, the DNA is TGTGCCAGCAGCTTAGAGGTCCAGGTTTCCTCCTACGAGCAGTACTTC.

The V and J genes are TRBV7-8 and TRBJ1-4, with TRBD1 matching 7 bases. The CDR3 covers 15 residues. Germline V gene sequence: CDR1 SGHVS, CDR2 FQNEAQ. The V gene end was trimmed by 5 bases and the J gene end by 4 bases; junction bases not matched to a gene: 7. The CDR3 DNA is TGTGCCAGCAGCCCGGAACAGGGGATTAATGAAAAACTGTTTTTT. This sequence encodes CASSPEQGINEKLFF. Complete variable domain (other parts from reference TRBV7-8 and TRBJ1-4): GAGVSQSPRYKVAKRGQDVALRCDPISGHVSLFWYQQALGQGPEFLTYFQNEAQLDKSGLPSDRFFAERPEGSVSTLKIQRTQQEDSAVYLCASSPEQGINEKLFFGSGTQLSVL.

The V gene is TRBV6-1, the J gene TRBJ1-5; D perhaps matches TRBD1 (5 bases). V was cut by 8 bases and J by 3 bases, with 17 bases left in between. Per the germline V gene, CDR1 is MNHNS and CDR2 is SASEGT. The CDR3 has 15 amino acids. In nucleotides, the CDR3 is TGTGCCAGCTTTGGTGGGGGGGGAAACAATCAGCCCCAGCATTTT. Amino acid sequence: CASFGGGGNNQPQHF.

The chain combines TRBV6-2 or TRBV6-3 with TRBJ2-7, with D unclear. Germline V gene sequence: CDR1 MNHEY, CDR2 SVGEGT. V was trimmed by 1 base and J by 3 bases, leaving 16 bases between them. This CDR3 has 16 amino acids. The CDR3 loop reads CASSYYAARNLYEQYF. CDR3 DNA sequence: TGTGCCAGCAGTTACTATGCGGCCCGAAACCTCTACGAGCAGTACTTC.

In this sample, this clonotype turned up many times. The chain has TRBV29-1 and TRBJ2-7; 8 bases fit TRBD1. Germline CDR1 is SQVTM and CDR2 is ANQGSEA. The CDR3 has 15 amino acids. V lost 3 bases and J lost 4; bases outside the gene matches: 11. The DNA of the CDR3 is TGCAGCGTTGAGGGGCGGAACAGGGGGAGATACGAGCAGTACTTC. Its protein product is CSVEGRNRGRYEQYF.